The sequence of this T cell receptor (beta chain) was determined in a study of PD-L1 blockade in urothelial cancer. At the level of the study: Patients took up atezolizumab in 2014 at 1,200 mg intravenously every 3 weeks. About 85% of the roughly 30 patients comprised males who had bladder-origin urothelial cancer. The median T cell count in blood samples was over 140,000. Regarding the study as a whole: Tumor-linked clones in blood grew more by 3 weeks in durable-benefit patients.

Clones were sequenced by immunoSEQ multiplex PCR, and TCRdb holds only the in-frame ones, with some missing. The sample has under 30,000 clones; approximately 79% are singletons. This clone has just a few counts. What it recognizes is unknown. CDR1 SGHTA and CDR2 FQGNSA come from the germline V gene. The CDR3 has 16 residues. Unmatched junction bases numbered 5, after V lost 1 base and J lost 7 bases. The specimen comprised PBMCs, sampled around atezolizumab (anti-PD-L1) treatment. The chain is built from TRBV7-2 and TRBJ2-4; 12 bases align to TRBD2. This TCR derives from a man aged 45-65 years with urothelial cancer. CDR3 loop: CASSLVASGGGNIQYF. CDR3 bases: TGTGCCAGCAGCTTAGTGGCTAGCGGGGGGGGTAACATTCAGTACTTC.